Listed below are T cell receptor beta chains from one sample, sequenced in a study of T cell changes during pregnancy in multiple sclerosis. The table came from immunoSEQ multiplex PCR; TCRdb's copy has only in-frame clones and leaves some out. The sample lists 70,000 or so clones, roughly 91% occurring once. The sample in question was peripheral blood, obtained in the third trimester of pregnancy. The receptors stem from a female donor in good health, enrolled as a control in a pregnancy study. The CDR3 runs from the conserved cysteine through the conserved F or W. Each record gives: V gene, clone size, J gene, D gene, CDR3 protein, CDR3 DNA. The D gene is left open where the match is weak. The size of a clone is reported for some rows only, either as once, few or many, or as a class for expanded clones.

V: TRBV27
size: .
J: TRBJ1-3
D: TRBD1
CDR3: CASRPGQGTPGNTIYF
DNA: TGTGCCAGCAGGCCTGGACAGGGAACCCCCGGAAACACCATATATTTT

V: TRBV7-7
size: .
J: TRBJ2-5
D: TRBD1
CDR3: CASSRGHRDREQETQYF
DNA: TGTGCTAGCAGCCGAGGCCACCGGGACAGAGAACAAGAGACCCAGTACTTC

V: TRBV7-7
size: few
J: TRBJ2-1
D: .
CDR3: CASSQEVGEQFF
DNA: TGTGCCAGCAGTCAAGAGGTCGGTGAGCAGTTCTTC

V: TRBV6-5
size: .
J: TRBJ2-2
D: TRBD1
CDR3: CASKTGAGGGELFF
DNA: TGTGCCAGCAAAACAGGGGCAGGGGGCGGGGAGCTGTTTTTT

V: TRBV4-1
size: .
J: TRBJ2-1
D: TRBD1
CDR3: CASRSKGRTGDNEQFF
DNA: TGCGCCAGCCGGTCTAAGGGTCGGACAGGGGATAATGAGCAGTTCTTC

V: TRBV30
size: few
J: TRBJ1-5
D: .
CDR3: CAWSPGHHNQPQHF
DNA: TGTGCCTGGAGTCCGGGACACCACAATCAGCCCCAGCATTTT

V: TRBV21-1
size: .
J: TRBJ2-5
D: .
CDR3: CASSSPLGDRKGLAGVYQETQYF
DNA: TGTGCCAGCAGCTCCCCTCTTGGGGACAGAAAGGGACTAGCGGGGGTATACCAAGAGACCCAGTACTTC

V: TRBV11-2
size: .
J: TRBJ2-2
D: .
CDR3: CASSLVEYGELFF
DNA: TGTGCCAGCAGCTTAGTAGAGTACGGGGAGCTGTTTTTT

V: TRBV7-2
size: .
J: TRBJ1-1
D: .
CDR3: CASRPAQGMNTEAFF
DNA: TGTGCCAGCAGACCCGCCCAGGGGATGAACACTGAAGCTTTCTTT

V: TRBV18
size: .
J: TRBJ2-7
D: TRBD1
CDR3: CASSPETGVASYEQYF
DNA: TGTGCCAGCTCACCTGAGACAGGGGTAGCCTCCTACGAGCAGTACTTC

V: TRBV7-2
size: .
J: TRBJ2-6
D: TRBD1
CDR3: CASSPGQGRSGANVLTF
DNA: TGTGCCAGCAGCCCAGGACAGGGTAGATCTGGGGCCAACGTCCTGACTTTC

V: TRBV7-2
size: .
J: TRBJ1-6
D: .
CDR3: CASRTANSPLHF
DNA: TGTGCCAGCAGGACAGCTAATTCACCCCTCCACTTT

V: TRBV5-4
size: .
J: TRBJ2-7
D: TRBD1
CDR3: CASSLDRGLREQYF
DNA: TGTGCCAGCAGCTTGGACAGGGGGCTAAGGGAGCAGTACTTC